Listed below are T cell receptor beta chains from one sample, sequenced in a study of T-cell reconstitution after alpha-beta-depleted transplantation in children. Via MiXCR, TCRdb re-called the PCR reads, giving one row per CDR3 protein. Found here are about 32,000 distinct CDR3 sequences, 5.5% to 7% of them singletons; the top ten hold 27%. The sequenced sample was peripheral blood, obtained 60 days after TCRalphabeta/CD19-depleted stem cell transplant. The source of these receptors is a child less than two years old who had a stem cell transplant for acute myeloid leukemia, so the T cells may come from the graft donor. CDR3s include the opening cysteine and the closing phenylalanine or tryptophan. D genes are given only for firm matches. Rows give clone size only sometimes, using once, few, many, or a class for an expanded clone.

d_call	clone_size	v_call	j_call	cdr3_aa	cdr3_nt
TRBD2	many	TRBV9	TRBJ2-7	CASSATSVRNEQYF	TGTGCCAGCAGCGCGACTAGCGTGAGGAACGAGCAGTACTTC
TRBD2	many	TRBV7-3	TRBJ2-5	CASSRTGGLETQYF	TGTGCCAGCAGCCGCACCGGGGGGTTGGAGACCCAGTACTTC
-	many	TRBV7-9	TRBJ2-7	CASSSFYEQYF	TGTGCCAGCAGCTCTTTTTACGAGCAGTACTTC
-	many	TRBV9	TRBJ2-7	CASSVAAGYEQYF	TGTGCCAGCAGCGTAGCTGCAGGATACGAGCAGTACTTC
-	-	TRBV29-1	TRBJ1-2	CSVGPGNNYGYTF	TGCAGCGTTGGTCCAGGGAACAACTATGGCTACACCTTC
TRBD2	-	TRBV12-3/TRBV12-4	TRBJ2-3	CTSSFGQVVEAGRDTQYF	TGTACCAGCAGTTTTGGTCAGGTAGTGGAAGCGGGAAGAGATACGCAGTATTTT
-	many	TRBV12-3/TRBV12-4	TRBJ2-1	CASADGSLYNEQFF	TGTGCCAGCGCCGACGGGAGTCTATACAATGAGCAGTTCTTC
TRBD2	many	TRBV7-8	TRBJ2-3	CASSLGGGGAGTQYF	TGTGCCAGCAGCTTAGGAGGCGGGGGGGCGGGTACGCAGTATTTT
-	many	TRBV20-1	TRBJ2-2	CSAHRGGGELFF	TGCAGTGCGCACAGGGGAGGAGGGGAGCTGTTTTTT
-	many	TRBV7-3	TRBJ2-1	CASSLALTGNEQFF	TGTGCCAGCAGCTTAGCCCTCACAGGCAATGAGCAGTTCTTC
-	many	TRBV6-2/TRBV6-3	TRBJ2-5	CASSYPEETQYF	TGTGCCAGCAGTTACCCGGAAGAGACCCAGTACTTC
-	many	TRBV19	TRBJ1-3	CASSIVGGNTIYF	TGTGCCAGTAGTATCGTGGGTGGAAACACCATATATTTT
-	-	TRBV5-1	TRBJ1-1	CASSSDRTSNTEAFF	TGCGCCAGCAGCTCCGACAGGACTTCGAACACTGAAGCTTTCTTT
TRBD2	-	TRBV5-6	TRBJ2-7	CASGLGLAGAISYEQYF	TGTGCCAGCGGCCTAGGGCTAGCGGGAGCCATTTCCTACGAGCAGTACTTC
-	many	TRBV29-1	TRBJ2-3	CSVGLIGGGTDTQYF	TGCAGCGTCGGATTGATCGGAGGCGGCACAGATACGCAGTATTTT
-	many	TRBV27	TRBJ1-5	CASSRGQSGNQPQHF	TGTGCCAGCAGCAGGGGCCAGTCGGGCAATCAGCCCCAGCATTTT
-	many	TRBV10-3	TRBJ2-3	CASAYGVSTDTQYF	TGTGCCTCTGCTTATGGGGTCAGCACAGATACGCAGTATTTT